The clone carrying this TCR beta chain has more than one count but fewer than ten. Looked up from germline, CDR1 is LNHDA and CDR2 is SQIVND (reference sequence). V lost 3 bases and J 0 bases, leaving 9 bases between the germline ends. This CDR3 has 14 amino acids. These data originate in a study of molecular identifiers for immune sequencing clone quantification. TCRdb analysed the PCR reads with MiXCR anew, one entry per CDR3 protein. This table holds some 680,000 distinct CDR3 sequences, 25% found once. This sequence joins TRBV19 and TRBJ2-7, with TRBD1 as a possible D gene (5 bases). What was sequenced was naive CD8+ T cells from blood, with Jurkat cell RNA spiked in. The subset denotes: FACS-sorted CD8+CD4-CCR7+CD45RA+ naive T cells. This TCR came from a human donor in good health. Some libraries in this study had Jurkat cell RNA spiked in. CDR3 sequence: CASSIAGPSYEQYF. The CDR3 bases are TGTGCCAGTAGTATTGCAGGGCCCTCCTACGAGCAGTACTTC.